Presented here are 17 T cell receptor beta chains from one specimen sequenced in a study of high-grade serous ovarian cancer treatment subgroups. Clones were read by immunoSEQ multiplex PCR, and TCRdb kept only the in-frame ones, dropping some. The sample records about 39,000 clones, roughly 83% being singletons. Tumor samples were obtained before definitive surgery or chemotherapy. Sequencing was performed on tumor tissue. These receptors came from a human donor with high-grade serous ovarian cancer.

This clone was counted a few times. CDR3 bases: TGTGCCAGTAGAAGGGCACAGGGGTCCTACGAGCAGTACTTC. It yields the protein CASRRAQGSYEQYF. This sequence joins TRBV19 and TRBJ2-7, with 7 bases that match TRBD1. V lost 6 bases and J lost 1; bases outside the gene matches: 6. The CDR3 is made up of 14 amino acids. Germline V CDR1 and CDR2: LNHDA, SQIVND (reference sequence).

This sequence joins TRBV7-2 and TRBJ1-3, with TRBD1 as a possible D gene (5 bases). V was pared by 1 base and J by 2 bases, with 9 bases between. The CDR3 covers 15 residues. Germline lookup yields CDR1 SGHTA and CDR2 FQGNSA. The CDR3 sequence is CASSLVSGTGNTIYF. CDR3 DNA sequence: TGTGCCAGCAGCTTAGTGTCAGGGACTGGAAACACCATATATTTT.

The J gene is TRBJ2-7, the V gene TRBV28, with no clear D. V lost 7 bases and J 2 bases, leaving 12 bases between the germline ends. This CDR3 has 13 amino acids. Germline values: CDR1 MDHEN, CDR2 SYDVKM. The CDR3 reads CASTNPFTYEQYF. The CDR3 nucleotides read TGTGCCAGCACCAATCCCTTTACCTACGAGCAGTACTTC.

The chain recombines TRBV10-3 with TRBJ2-7; 13 bases line up with TRBD2. The J segment lost 5 bases and the V segment lost 2 bases, leaving 9 bases of the junction unmatched. CDR3 length equals 17 residues. In germline, CDR1 is ENHRY, CDR2 SYGVKD. CDR3 sequence: CAISEPPGLAGSNEQYF. DNA for the CDR3: TGTGCCATCAGTGAGCCACCGGGACTAGCGGGAAGCAACGAGCAGTACTTC.

The chain has TRBV10-3 and TRBJ2-7; the D gene could be TRBD1 or TRBD2 (5 bases each). Germline V gene lookup returns CDR1 ENHRY and CDR2 SYGVKD. V was pared by 4 bases and J by 3 bases, with 19 bases between. The CDR3 sequence is 16 residues long. The CDR3 DNA sequence: TGTGCCATCAGTGGTCAAGGGGTGGAGGTGGGCTACGAGCAGTACTTC. Protein sequence: CAISGQGVEVGYEQYF.

The rearrangement joins TRBV11-3 to TRBJ2-3; TRBD2 matches 11 bases. Unmatched junction bases numbered 3, after V lost 5 bases and J lost 2 bases. The CDR3 runs 15 residues. Per germline, CDR1 SGHNT and CDR2 YENEEA. The CDR3 loop reads CASSTSGGITDTQYF. CDR3 DNA sequence: TGTGCCAGCAGCACTAGCGGGGGAATCACAGATACGCAGTATTTT. Based on the CDR3 plus reference TRBV11-3 and TRBJ2-3, the full variable domain is EAGVVQSPRYKIIEKKQPVAFWCNPISGHNTLYWYLQNLGQGPELLIRYENEEAVDDSQLPKDRFSAERLKGVDSTLKIQPAELGDSAVYLCASSTSGGITDTQYFGPGTRLTVL.

V and J are TRBV28 and TRBJ2-1; 8 positions agree with TRBD1. The CDR3 has 15 residues. Germline assignment: CDR1 MDHEN and CDR2 SYDVKM. J lost 8 bases, V lost 5 bases, and 11 bases had no gene match. This CDR3 reads CASSPDRVVSYEQFF. CDR3 sequence (DNA): TGTGCCAGCAGTCCGGACAGGGTCGTAAGCTATGAGCAGTTCTTC.

The V call is TRBV11-3, the J call TRBJ2-3, with a tentative D call TRBD2 (6 bases). Germline V gene sequence: CDR1 SGHNT, CDR2 YENEEA. V shed 6 bases and J shed 9 bases, with 16 bases lying between them. The CDR3 loop spans 13 amino acids. CDR3 bases: TGTGCCAGCAGTCAGCGGCGCAGCGGGACGCAGTATTTT. Translating gives CASSQRRSGTQYF.

The chain carries TRBV28 and TRBJ1-5; 8 nucleotides line up with TRBD1. Losses at the gene ends were 1 base for V and 5 bases for J; bases not matched to a gene: 19. The CDR3 extends over 20 amino acids. In germline, CDR1 is MDHEN, CDR2 SYDVKM. The CDR3 nucleotides are TGTGCCAGCAGTTTATATGGGGTGGCAGGGGGCATTGGTTCCGATCAGCCCCAGCATTTT. This sequence encodes CASSLYGVAGGIGSDQPQHF.

The genes are TRBV19 and TRBJ2-5; 9 bases are shared with TRBD2. CDR3 length: 13 residues. CDR1 is LNHDA and CDR2 is SQIVND in the germline V gene (reference sequence). The junction had 7 bases not matched to a gene; V was cut back by 9 bases and J by 5 bases. The CDR3 reads CASGGLAGETQYF. CDR3 coding DNA: TGTGCCAGCGGGGGACTAGCTGGGGAGACCCAGTACTTC.

The gene calls are TRBV5-1 and TRBJ2-3; D not resolved. CDR1 and CDR2 (germline): SGHRS, YFSETQ. V gave up 4 bases and J gave up 6 bases, with 12 bases separating them. This CDR3 region has 13 residues. DNA of the CDR3: TGCGCCAGCAGCACTGGACCGCCCGATACGCAGTATTTT. This sequence encodes CASSTGPPDTQYF.

The V call is TRBV15, the J call TRBJ2-2; D is unresolved. CDR1 LNHNV and CDR2 YYDKDF come from the germline V gene (reference sequence). The CDR3 runs to 14 residues. With 1 base removed from V and 3 bases from J, the gap between germline ends came to 6 bases. As DNA, the CDR3 is TGTGCCACCAGCAGAGTACGCGACACCGGGGAGCTGTTTTTT. It translates to CATSRVRDTGELFF. The full variable domain, in which reference TRBV15 and TRBJ2-2 provide the parts outside the CDR3, is DAMVIQNPRYQVTQFGKPVTLSCSQTLNHNVMYWYQQKSSQAPKLLFHYYDKDFNNEADTPDNFQSRRPNTSFCFLDIRSPGLGDTAMYLCATSRVRDTGELFFGEGSRLTVL.

The chain links TRBV6-6 to TRBJ1-3; 8 bases fit TRBD1. The CDR3 runs 12 residues. With 7 bases clipped from V and 8 bases from J, the junction kept 4 bases outside the gene matches. Germline V CDR1 and CDR2: MNHNY, SVGAGI (reference sequence). This CDR3 reads CASTPQGDTIYF. The CDR3 DNA follows: TGTGCCAGCACCCCACAGGGGGACACCATATATTTT.

The chain carries TRBV5-5 and TRBJ1-2; no clear D gene. The CDR3 totals 12 residues. Germline CDR1 reads SGHKS; CDR2 reads YYEKEE (reference sequence). The V and J ends lost 1 base and 10 bases respectively, with 11 bases between them. The CDR3 reads CASSLSSVAYTF. CDR3 nucleotides: TGTGCCAGCAGCTTGAGTTCCGTAGCCTACACCTTC.

V and J are TRBV28 and TRBJ1-1, with a possible D match to TRBD1 (6 bases). V was cut by 2 bases and J by 2 bases, with 15 bases left in between. CDR1 MDHEN and CDR2 SYDVKM come from the germline V gene. CDR3 length: 16 amino acids. CDR3: CASSLPPPGVNTEAFF. In DNA form, the CDR3 reads TGTGCCAGCAGTTTACCCCCCCCAGGGGTTAACACTGAAGCTTTCTTT.

The gene calls are TRBV7-2 and TRBJ1-2; D is unresolved. This CDR3 is built from 17 residues. V lost 1 base and J 4 bases, leaving 19 bases between the germline ends. Germline CDR1 SGHTA, CDR2 FQGNSA. The CDR3 DNA reads as TGTGCCAGCAGCTTAGAGTCAGTCCTATCCCGATTCTATGGCTACACCTTC. Translated, it gives CASSLESVLSRFYGYTF.

The V call is TRBV7-8, the J call TRBJ2-7, with 11 nucleotides matching TRBD2. CDR1 and CDR2 from the germline V gene are SGHVS and FQNEAQ. This CDR3 has 16 residues. V shed 4 bases, J shed 6 bases, and the junction held 11 bases outside the gene matches. The CDR3 reads CASSSRPGLAVIEQYF. CDR3 DNA sequence: TGTGCCAGCAGCTCCCGGCCGGGACTAGCGGTCATCGAGCAGTACTTC.